This T cell receptor beta chain was sequenced for a study of siplizumab effects on memory and regulatory T cells. From germline, CDR1 is SGHVS and CDR2 FQNEAQ. The CDR3 has 15 residues. The junction had 7 bases not matched to a gene; V was cut back by 5 bases and J by 6 bases. Generated by immunoSEQ multiplex PCR, the TCRdb table keeps only in-frame clones and is missing some. This table has some 81,000 clones, 95% appearing once. Material: CD8+ T cells sorted from blood. The chain uses TRBV7-8 and TRBJ2-1, with 10 positions matching TRBD1. This clonotype originated in a human donor in good health. The CDR3 loop reads CASSPKGQGFNEQFF. The CDR3 nucleotides read TGTGCCAGCAGCCCTAAGGGACAGGGGTTCAATGAGCAGTTCTTC.